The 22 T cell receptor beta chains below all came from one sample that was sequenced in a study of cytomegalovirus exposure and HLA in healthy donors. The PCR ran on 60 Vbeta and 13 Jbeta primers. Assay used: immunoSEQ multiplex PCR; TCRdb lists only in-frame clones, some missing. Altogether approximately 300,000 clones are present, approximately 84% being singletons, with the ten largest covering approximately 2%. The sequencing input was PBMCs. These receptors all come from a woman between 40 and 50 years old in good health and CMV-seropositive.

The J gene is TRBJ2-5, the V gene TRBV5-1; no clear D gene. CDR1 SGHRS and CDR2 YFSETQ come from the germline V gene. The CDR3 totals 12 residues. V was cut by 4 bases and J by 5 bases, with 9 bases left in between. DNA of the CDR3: TGCGCCAGCAGCCGAGACACGGAGACCCAGTACTTC. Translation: CASSRDTETQYF.

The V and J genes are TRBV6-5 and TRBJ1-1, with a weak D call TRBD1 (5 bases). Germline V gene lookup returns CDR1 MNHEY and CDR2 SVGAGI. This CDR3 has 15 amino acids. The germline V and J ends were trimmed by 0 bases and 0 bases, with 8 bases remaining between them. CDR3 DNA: TGTGCCAGCAGTTACTCCCCAGGGCTGAACACTGAAGCTTTCTTT. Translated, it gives CASSYSPGLNTEAFF.

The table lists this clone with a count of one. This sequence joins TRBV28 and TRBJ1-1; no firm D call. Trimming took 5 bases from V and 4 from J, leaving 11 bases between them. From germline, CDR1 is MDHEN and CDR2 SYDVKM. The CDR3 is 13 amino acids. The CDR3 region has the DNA TGTGCCAGCAGTCCGGGTTCACGCACTGAAGCTTTCTTT. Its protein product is CASSPGSRTEAFF.

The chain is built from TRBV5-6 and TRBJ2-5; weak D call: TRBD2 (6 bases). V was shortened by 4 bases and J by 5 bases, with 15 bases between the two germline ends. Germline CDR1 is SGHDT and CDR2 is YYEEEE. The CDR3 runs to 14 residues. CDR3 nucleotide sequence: TGTGCCAGCAGCGGGGGACTCCCGGGGGAGACCCAGTACTTC. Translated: CASSGGLPGETQYF.

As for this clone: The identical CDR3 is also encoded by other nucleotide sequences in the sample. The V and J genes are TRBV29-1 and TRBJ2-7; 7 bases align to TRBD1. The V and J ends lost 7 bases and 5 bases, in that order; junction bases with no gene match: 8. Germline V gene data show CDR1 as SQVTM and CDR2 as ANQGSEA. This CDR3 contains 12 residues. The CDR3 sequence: CSGATGFHEQYF. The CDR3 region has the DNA TGCAGCGGCGCGACAGGGTTTCACGAGCAGTACTTC.

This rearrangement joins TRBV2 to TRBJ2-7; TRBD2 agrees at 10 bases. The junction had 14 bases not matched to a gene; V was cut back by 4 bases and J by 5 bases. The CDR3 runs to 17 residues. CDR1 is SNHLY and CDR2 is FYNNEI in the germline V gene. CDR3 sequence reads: CASSGTPSSGSINEQYF. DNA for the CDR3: TGTGCCAGCAGTGGAACCCCTTCTAGCGGGAGTATAAACGAGCAGTACTTC.

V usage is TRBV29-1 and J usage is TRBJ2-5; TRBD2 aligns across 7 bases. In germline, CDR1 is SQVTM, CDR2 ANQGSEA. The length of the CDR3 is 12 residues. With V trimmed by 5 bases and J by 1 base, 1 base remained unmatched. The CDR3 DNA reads TGCAGCGTTAGACTAGCCCAAGAGACCCAGTACTTC. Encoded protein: CSVRLAQETQYF. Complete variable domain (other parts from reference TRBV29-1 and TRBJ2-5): SAVISQKPSRDICQRGTSLTIQCQVDSQVTMMFWYRQQPGQSLTLIATANQGSEATYESGFVIDKFPISRPNLTFSTLTVSNMSPEDSSIYLCSVRLAQETQYFGPGTRLLVL.

CDR3 sequence (DNA): TGTGCCAGCAGTTCCACCGGGACAGGGGTATCCGAGCAGTACTTC. This gives the protein CASSSTGTGVSEQYF. This sequence joins TRBV27 and TRBJ2-7, with 10 bases aligning to TRBD1. The germline V gene encodes CDR1 MNHEY and CDR2 SMNVEV (reference sequence). J gave up 6 bases and V 4 bases, and 9 bases lay outside the gene matches. The CDR3 is made up of 15 amino acids.

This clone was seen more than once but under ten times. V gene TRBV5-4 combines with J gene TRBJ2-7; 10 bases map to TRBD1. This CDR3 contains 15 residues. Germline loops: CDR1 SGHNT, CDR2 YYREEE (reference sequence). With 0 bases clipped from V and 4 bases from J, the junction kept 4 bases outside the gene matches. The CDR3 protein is CASSLERTGGYEQYF. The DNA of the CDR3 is TGTGCCAGCAGCTTGGAACGGACAGGGGGTTACGAGCAGTACTTC.

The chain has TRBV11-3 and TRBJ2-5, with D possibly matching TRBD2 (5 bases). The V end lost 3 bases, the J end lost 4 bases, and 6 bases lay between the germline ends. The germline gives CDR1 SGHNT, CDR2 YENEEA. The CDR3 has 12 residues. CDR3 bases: TGTGCCAGCAGCTTCCGGGGAGAGACCCAGTACTTC. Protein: CASSFRGETQYF.

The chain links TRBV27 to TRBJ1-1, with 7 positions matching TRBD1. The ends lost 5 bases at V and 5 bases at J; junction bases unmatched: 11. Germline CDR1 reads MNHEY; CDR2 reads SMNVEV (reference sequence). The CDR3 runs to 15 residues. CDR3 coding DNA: TGTGCCAGCAGTGACGGCGACAGGGTGCTGACTGAAGCTTTCTTT. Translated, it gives CASSDGDRVLTEAFF.

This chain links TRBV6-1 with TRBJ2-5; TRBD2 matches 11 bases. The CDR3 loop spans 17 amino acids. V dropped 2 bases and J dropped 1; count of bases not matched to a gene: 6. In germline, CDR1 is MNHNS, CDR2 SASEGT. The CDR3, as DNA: TGTGCCAGCAGTGAATCATTCCTAGCGGGGGGCCAAGAGACCCAGTACTTC. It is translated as CASSESFLAGGQETQYF.

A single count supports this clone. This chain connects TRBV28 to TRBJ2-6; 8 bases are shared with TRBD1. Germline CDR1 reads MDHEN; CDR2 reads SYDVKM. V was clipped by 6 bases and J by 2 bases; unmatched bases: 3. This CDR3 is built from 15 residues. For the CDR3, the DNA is TGTGCCAGCAGCCCGACAGGGGCTGGGGCCAACGTCCTGACTTTC. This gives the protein CASSPTGAGANVLTF.

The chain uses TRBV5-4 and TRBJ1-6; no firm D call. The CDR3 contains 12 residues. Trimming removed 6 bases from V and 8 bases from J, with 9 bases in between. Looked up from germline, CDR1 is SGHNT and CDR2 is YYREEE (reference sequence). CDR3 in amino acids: CASMEGDSPLHF. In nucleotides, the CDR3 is TGTGCCAGCATGGAAGGAGATTCACCCCTCCACTTT. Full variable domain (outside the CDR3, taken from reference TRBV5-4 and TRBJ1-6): ETGVTQSPTHLIKTRGQQVTLRCSSQSGHNTVSWYQQALGQGPQFIFQYYREEENGRGNFPPRFSGLQFPNYSSELNVNALELDDSALYLCASMEGDSPLHFGNGTRLTVT.

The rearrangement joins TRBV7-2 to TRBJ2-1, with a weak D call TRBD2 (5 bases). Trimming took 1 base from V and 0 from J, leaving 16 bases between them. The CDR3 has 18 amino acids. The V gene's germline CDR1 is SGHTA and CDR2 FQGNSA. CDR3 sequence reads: CASSLVFARGSSYNEQFF. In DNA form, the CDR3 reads TGTGCCAGCAGCTTAGTTTTCGCCCGGGGTAGCTCCTACAATGAGCAGTTCTTC.

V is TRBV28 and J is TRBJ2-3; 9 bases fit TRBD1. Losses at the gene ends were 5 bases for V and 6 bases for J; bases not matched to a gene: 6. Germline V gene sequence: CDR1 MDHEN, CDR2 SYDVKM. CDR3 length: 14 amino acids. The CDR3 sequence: CASSVGTGKDTQYF. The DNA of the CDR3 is TGTGCCAGCAGTGTCGGGACAGGGAAGGATACGCAGTATTTT.

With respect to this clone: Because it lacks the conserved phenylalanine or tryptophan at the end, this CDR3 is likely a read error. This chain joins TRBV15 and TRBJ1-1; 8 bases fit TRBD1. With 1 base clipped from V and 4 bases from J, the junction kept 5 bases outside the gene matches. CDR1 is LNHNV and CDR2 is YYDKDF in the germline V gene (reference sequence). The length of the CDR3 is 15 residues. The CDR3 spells CATSRGSQGATEAFS. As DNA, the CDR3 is TGTGCCACCAGCAGAGGTAGTCAGGGGGCCACTGAAGCTTTCTCT.

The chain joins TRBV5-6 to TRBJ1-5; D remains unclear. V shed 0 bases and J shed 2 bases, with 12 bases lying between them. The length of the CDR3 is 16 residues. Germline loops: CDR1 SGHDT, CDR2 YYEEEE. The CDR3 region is CASSLDGEYGNQPQHF. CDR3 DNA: TGTGCCAGCAGCTTGGATGGAGAGTATGGCAATCAGCCCCAGCATTTT.

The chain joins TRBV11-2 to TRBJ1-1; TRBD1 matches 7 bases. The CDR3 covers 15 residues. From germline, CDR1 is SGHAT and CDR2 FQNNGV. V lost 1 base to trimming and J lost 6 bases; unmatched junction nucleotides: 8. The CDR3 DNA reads TGTGCCAGCAGCTTAGGCCCAGACAGGGCCCCTGAAGCTTTCTTT. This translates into CASSLGPDRAPEAFF.

This CDR3 is CASSTRTGVGTGELFF. CDR3 DNA sequence: TGTGCCAGTAGTACCCGGACAGGGGTAGGCACCGGGGAGCTGTTTTTT. The chain recombines TRBV19 with TRBJ2-2; 9 nucleotides agree with TRBD1. CDR3 length equals 16 residues. V trimming: 4 bases; J trimming: 4 bases; junction bases outside the gene matches: 7. In germline, CDR1 is LNHDA, CDR2 SQIVND (reference sequence).

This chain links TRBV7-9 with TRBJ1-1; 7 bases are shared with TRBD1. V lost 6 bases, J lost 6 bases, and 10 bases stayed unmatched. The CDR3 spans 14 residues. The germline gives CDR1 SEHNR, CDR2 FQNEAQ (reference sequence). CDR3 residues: CASSVNRGFPEAFF. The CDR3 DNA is TGTGCCAGCAGTGTAAACAGGGGTTTCCCTGAAGCTTTCTTT.

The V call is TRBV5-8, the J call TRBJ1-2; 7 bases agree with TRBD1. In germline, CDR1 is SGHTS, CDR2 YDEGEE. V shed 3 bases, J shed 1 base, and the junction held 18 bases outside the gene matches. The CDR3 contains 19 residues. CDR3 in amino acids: CASSWAQDRTESRNYGYTF. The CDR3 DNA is TGTGCCAGCAGCTGGGCCCAGGACAGGACCGAATCCCGTAACTATGGCTACACCTTC.